These T cell receptor beta chains were read from a single sample in a study of identical twins. TCRdb re-analysed the 5' RACE reads in MiXCR, keeping a single row per CDR3 protein. Of about 720,000 distinct CDR3 sequences listed, 8% to 9% are singletons. This sample also belongs to another study, concerning yellow fever vaccine responses in identical twins.

The sample was PBMCs. These receptors were obtained from a woman aged 18-29 years in good health. Both conserved end residues are part of each CDR3. Fields, in order: D gene, CDR3 length, clone size, J gene, V gene, CDR3 protein, CDR3 DNA. The D gene is left open where the match is weak. A clone size is listed for some rows: how often the clone was seen (once, few, many), or a class if it is expanded.

D: .
length: 12
size: .
J: TRBJ2-7
V: TRBV12-3/TRBV12-4
CDR3: CASSFTGNEQYF
DNA: TGTGCCAGCAGTTTTACAGGGAACGAGCAGTACTTC

D: TRBD2
length: 15
size: .
J: TRBJ2-7
V: TRBV6-5
CDR3: CASSLLAGVAGDQYF
DNA: TGTGCCAGCAGTCTACTAGCGGGAGTTGCGGGAGATCAGTACTTC

D: .
length: 15
size: .
J: TRBJ2-6
V: TRBV25-1
CDR3: CATTAGATGANVLTF
DNA: TGTGCCACCACGGCGGGGGCGACTGGGGCCAACGTCCTGACTTTC

D: .
length: 13
size: .
J: TRBJ2-1
V: TRBV3-1
CDR3: CASSLSPAAKQFF
DNA: TGTGCCAGCAGCCTTAGTCCCGCGGCCAAGCAGTTCTTC

D: TRBD2
length: 17
size: many
J: TRBJ2-5
V: TRBV12-3/TRBV12-4
CDR3: CASSITGLAGNQETQYF
DNA: TGTGCCAGCAGTATAACGGGACTAGCGGGGAACCAAGAGACCCAGTACTTC

D: .
length: 15
size: .
J: TRBJ2-7
V: TRBV19
CDR3: CASSKGRTGYYEQYF
DNA: TGTGCCAGTAGTAAAGGGAGAACGGGTTACTACGAGCAGTACTTC

D: .
length: 13
size: few
J: TRBJ1-1
V: TRBV20-1
CDR3: CSASLELNTEAFF
DNA: TGCAGTGCTAGTTTGGAGCTGAACACTGAAGCTTTCTTT

D: .
length: 13
size: many
J: TRBJ1-4
V: TRBV20-1
CDR3: CSASPTGIGKLFF
DNA: TGCAGTGCTTCGCCTACAGGGATCGGAAAACTGTTTTTT

D: .
length: 14
size: few
J: TRBJ2-5
V: TRBV5-1
CDR3: CASSLHGNQETQYF
DNA: TGCGCCAGCAGCTTGCACGGGAACCAAGAGACCCAGTACTTC

D: .
length: 12
size: .
J: TRBJ1-6
V: TRBV20-1
CDR3: CSAETGNSPLHF
DNA: TGCAGTGCTGAAACAGGGAATTCACCCCTCCACTTT

D: .
length: 13
size: many
J: TRBJ2-1
V: TRBV7-2
CDR3: CASSLGHRDEQFF
DNA: TGTGCCAGCAGCTTAGGTCACAGGGATGAGCAGTTCTTC

D: .
length: 15
size: .
J: TRBJ2-3
V: TRBV6-2/TRBV6-3
CDR3: CASSYVGLSTDTQYF
DNA: TGTGCCAGCAGTTACGTCGGGCTAAGCACAGATACGCAGTATTTT

D: TRBD1
length: 17
size: .
J: TRBJ2-5
V: TRBV11-2
CDR3: CASSFRGQGAVRETQYF
DNA: TGTGCCAGCAGCTTTCGGGGACAGGGGGCAGTAAGAGAGACCCAGTACTTC

D: .
length: 11
size: few
J: TRBJ1-1
V: TRBV7-9
CDR3: CASSLGEVAFF
DNA: TGTGCCAGCAGCTTAGGAGAAGTAGCTTTCTTT

D: .
length: 14
size: few
J: TRBJ2-7
V: TRBV27
CDR3: CASSLNSRSYEQYF
DNA: TGTGCCAGCAGTTTGAATTCCCGGTCCTACGAGCAGTACTTC

D: .
length: 16
size: .
J: TRBJ2-6
V: TRBV15
CDR3: CATSRTFSPGANVLTF
DNA: TGTGCCACCAGCAGGACATTTTCCCCTGGGGCCAACGTCCTGACTTTC